This record concerns one T cell receptor (beta chain) sequence. The sample is drawn from a study of cytomegalovirus exposure and HLA in healthy donors. V was pared by 4 bases and J by 5 bases, with 13 bases between. CDR1 is SGHRS and CDR2 is YFSETQ in the germline V gene. The CDR3 loop spans 14 amino acids. Both 60 Vbeta primers and 13 Jbeta primers went into the PCR. Using immunoSEQ multiplex PCR, the repertoire was profiled, and TCRdb retains in-frame clones only, with some absent. Of tens of thousands of clones listed, roughly 50% are singletons. This chain joins TRBV5-1 and TRBJ2-4; possible D gene TRBD1, 5 bases. The sequencing input was PBMCs. The receptor comes from a woman between 35 and 50 years old in good health and CMV-seropositive. CDR3 DNA sequence: TGCGCCAGCAGCGTAAGGGGCTCGGAAAACATTCAGTACTTC. Protein: CASSVRGSENIQYF.